The T cell receptor beta chain described here comes from a study of OX40 agonist ivuxolimab in advanced cancers. On the study more broadly: Patients got intravenous ivuxolimab at 0.01 to 10 mg/kg every 2 weeks. The group had a mean age of about 60 years, ranged from about 20 to 90, and was around 86% male.

Generated by immunoSEQ multiplex PCR, the TCRdb table keeps only in-frame clones and is missing some. This repertoire shows 65,000 to 90,000 clones, 90% found once; its top ten account for approximately 0.5%. The receptor comes from an adult with an advanced solid tumor such as melanoma, head and neck, liver or kidney cancer. The sample in question was CD4+ or CD8+ T cells sorted from blood, obtained in a trial of the OX40 agonist ivuxolimab.

In DNA form, the CDR3 reads TGTGCCAGCAGTGAAGGGCTAGGGGGCACAGATACGCAGTATTTT. Protein: CASSEGLGGTDTQYF. The chain recombines TRBV2 with TRBJ2-3; the D gene is possibly TRBD1 (5 bases). CDR1 is SNHLY and CDR2 is FYNNEI in the germline V gene. The CDR3 sequence is 15 residues long. V was clipped by 1 base and J by 1 base, with 9 bases between them.